This T cell receptor (beta chain) was sequenced for a study of regulatory T cells in long-lasting Graves disease. Study summary: Those with persistent Graves' disease had received antithyroid drugs for over 5 years with positive TSH receptor antibodies. Study observations and caveats: TCR diversity in persistent Graves' patients was below that of newly diagnosed ones.

Stated time point: persistent/refractory GD, antithyroid drugs over 5 years with positive TRAb. RNA extracted from PBMCs served as the sequencing template. American Thyroid Association guidelines were used to diagnose Graves' disease. Staff took 7.5 to 9.5 milliliters of peripheral blood and put it into EDTA tubes. This CDR3 comprises 14 residues. Trimming removed 0 bases from V and 2 bases from J, with 5 bases in between. Germline V gene data show CDR1 as MNHEY and CDR2 as SVGEGT. Building the TCR beta libraries relied on iRepertoire HTBI primers, and CDR3 regions underwent Arm-PCR. Each CDR3 protein is one row after TCRdb ran MiXCR on the multiplex PCR reads. This table has about 470,000 distinct CDR3 sequences, about 20% appearing once. This clonotype was detected many times. Its specificity is not known.

Sequencing used peripheral blood mononuclear cells (PBMCs), obtained when the disease was refractory, from a patient treated with antithyroid drugs. The receptor was isolated from a female donor with Graves disease. The chain joins TRBV6-2 or TRBV6-3 to TRBJ2-4; D gene ambiguous. The CDR3 protein is CASSYSRSKNIQYF. CDR3 nucleotides: TGTGCCAGCAGTTACTCGCGCTCCAAAAACATTCAGTACTTC.